The clone carrying this T cell receptor (beta chain) has at least ten counts. Its antigen remains unidentified. The germline V gene has CDR1 MNHNS and CDR2 SASEGT. The trim removed 6 bases at V and 5 bases at J, leaving 6 bases unmatched. The CDR3 loop spans 13 amino acids. These data come from a study of Graves' ophthalmopathy and Graves' hyperthyroidism. General observations from the study: Distinction of ophthalmopathy from stable hyperthyroidism by a 13-signature model reached approximately 90% sensitivity and 75% to 84% specificity.

Researchers took RNA transcripts and amplified TCR beta CDR3 regions from them. Amplification began with first-round RT-PCR using HTBI primers, then second-round multiplex PCR was performed. TCRdb ran MiXCR on the multiplex PCR reads and lists one entry per CDR3 protein. The sample gives roughly 300,000 distinct CDR3 sequences, about a sixth of which show up once; more than 9% is in the top ten. Ophthalmopathy donors were characterized by moderate-to-severe activity, CAS of at least 3, NOSPECS of at least 4, and duration under 3 months. Clinical symptoms, serum thyroxine, TRAb, thyroid ultrasound and orbital computed tomography determined diagnosis. As the starting material, 8 to 10 ml of fresh peripheral blood yielded the PBMCs.

This clonotype originated in an adult man with Graves' ophthalmopathy. The V call is TRBV6-1, the J call TRBJ1-1, with 7 bases that match TRBD1. The sequencing input was peripheral blood. CDR3 protein: CASSFPGGTEAFF. The CDR3 coding sequence is TGTGCCAGCAGCTTCCCAGGGGGAACTGAAGCTTTCTTT.